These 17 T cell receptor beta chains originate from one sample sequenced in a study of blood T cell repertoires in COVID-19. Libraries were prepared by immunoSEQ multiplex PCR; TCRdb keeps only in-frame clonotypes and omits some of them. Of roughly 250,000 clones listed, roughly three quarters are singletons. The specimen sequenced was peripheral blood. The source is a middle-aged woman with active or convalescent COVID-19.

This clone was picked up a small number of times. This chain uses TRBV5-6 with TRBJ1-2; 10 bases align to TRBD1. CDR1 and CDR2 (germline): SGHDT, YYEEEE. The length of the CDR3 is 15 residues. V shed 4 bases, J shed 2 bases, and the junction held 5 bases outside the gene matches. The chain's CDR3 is CASSPGTGVNYGYTF. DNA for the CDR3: TGTGCCAGCAGCCCCGGGACAGGGGTGAACTATGGCTACACCTTC.

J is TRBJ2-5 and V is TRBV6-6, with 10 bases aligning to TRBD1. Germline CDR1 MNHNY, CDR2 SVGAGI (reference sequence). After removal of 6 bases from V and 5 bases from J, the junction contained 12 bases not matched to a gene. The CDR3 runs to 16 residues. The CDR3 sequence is CASRGSGTGAGETQYF. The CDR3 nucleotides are TGTGCCAGCAGGGGTTCCGGGACAGGGGCGGGGGAGACCCAGTACTTC.

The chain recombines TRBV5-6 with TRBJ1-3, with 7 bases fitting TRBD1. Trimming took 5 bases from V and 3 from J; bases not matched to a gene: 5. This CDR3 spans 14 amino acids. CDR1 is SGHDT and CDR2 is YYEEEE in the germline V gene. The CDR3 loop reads CASRRYRGGNTIYF. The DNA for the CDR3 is TGTGCCAGCAGGCGATACAGGGGTGGAAACACCATATATTTT.

This CDR3 is CASSPRAGATEKLFF. CDR3 nucleotides: TGTGCCAGCAGCCCCCGGGCAGGGGCCACTGAAAAACTGTTTTTT. The V gene is TRBV7-6, the J gene TRBJ1-4; the D gene is possibly TRBD1 (6 bases). This CDR3 region has 15 residues. The germline V and J ends were trimmed by 5 bases and 7 bases, with 17 bases remaining between them. Germline CDR1 is SGHVS and CDR2 is FNYEAQ.

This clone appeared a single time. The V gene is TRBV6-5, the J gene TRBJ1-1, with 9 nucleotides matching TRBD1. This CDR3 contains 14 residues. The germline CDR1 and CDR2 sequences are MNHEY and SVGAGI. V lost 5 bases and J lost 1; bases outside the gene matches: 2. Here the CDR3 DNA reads TGTGCCAGCAGTCTGGGACAGGGGAACACTGAAGCTTTCTTT. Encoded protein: CASSLGQGNTEAFF.

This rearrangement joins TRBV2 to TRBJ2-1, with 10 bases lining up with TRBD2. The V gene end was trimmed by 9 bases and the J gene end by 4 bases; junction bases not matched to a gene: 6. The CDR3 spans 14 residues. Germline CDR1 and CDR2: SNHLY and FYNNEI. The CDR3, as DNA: TGTGCCAGTCAGCGGGGGGGCGTTTACAATGAGCAGTTCTTC. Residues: CASQRGGVYNEQFF.

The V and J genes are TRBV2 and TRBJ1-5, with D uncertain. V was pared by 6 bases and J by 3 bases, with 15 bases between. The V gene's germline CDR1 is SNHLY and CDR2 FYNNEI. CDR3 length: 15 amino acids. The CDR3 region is CASRREGNYNQPQHF. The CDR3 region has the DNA TGTGCCAGCAGGAGGGAGGGAAACTACAATCAGCCCCAGCATTTT. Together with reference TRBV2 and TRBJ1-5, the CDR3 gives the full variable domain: EPEVTQTPSHQVTQMGQEVILRCVPISNHLYFYWYRQILGQKVEFLVSFYNNEISEKSEIFDDQFSVERPDGSNFTLKIRSTKLEDSAMYFCASRREGNYNQPQHFGDGTRLSIL.

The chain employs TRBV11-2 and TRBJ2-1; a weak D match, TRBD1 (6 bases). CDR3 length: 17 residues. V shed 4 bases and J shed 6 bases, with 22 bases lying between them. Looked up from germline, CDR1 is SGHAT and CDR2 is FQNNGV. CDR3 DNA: TGTGCCAGCAGCTCAAGCCCCAGGGGTACCTGGGGCAATGAGCAGTTCTTC. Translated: CASSSSPRGTWGNEQFF.

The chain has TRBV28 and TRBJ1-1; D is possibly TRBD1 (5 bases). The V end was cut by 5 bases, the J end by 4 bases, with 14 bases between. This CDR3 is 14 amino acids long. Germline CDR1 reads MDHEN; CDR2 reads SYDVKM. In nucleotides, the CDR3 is TGTGCCAGCAGTAATCGGGGGTCCCGCACTGAAGCTTTCTTT. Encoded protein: CASSNRGSRTEAFF.

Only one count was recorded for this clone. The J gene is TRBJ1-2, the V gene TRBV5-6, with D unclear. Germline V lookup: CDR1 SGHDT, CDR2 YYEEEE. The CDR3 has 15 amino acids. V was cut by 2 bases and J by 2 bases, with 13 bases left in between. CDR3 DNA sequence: TGTGCCAGCAGCTTAAAACAGACCTCAAACTATGGCTACACCTTC. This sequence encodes CASSLKQTSNYGYTF.

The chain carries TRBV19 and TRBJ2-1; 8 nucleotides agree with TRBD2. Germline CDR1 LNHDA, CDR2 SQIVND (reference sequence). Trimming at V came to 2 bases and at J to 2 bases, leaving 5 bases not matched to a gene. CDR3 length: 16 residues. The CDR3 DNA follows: TGTGCCAGTAGTATAATTAGCGGGGCTACCTACAATGAGCAGTTCTTC. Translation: CASSIISGATYNEQFF.

CDR3 DNA sequence: TGTGCCAGCAGATGGGGCAGCTCCTATAATTCACCCCTCCACTTT. Its translation: CASRWGSSYNSPLHF. This chain links TRBV11-2 with TRBJ1-6; a weak D match, TRBD1 (5 bases). CDR1 and CDR2 (germline): SGHAT, FQNNGV. Trimming pared 6 bases from V and 0 bases from J, leaving 9 bases between. The CDR3 loop spans 15 amino acids.

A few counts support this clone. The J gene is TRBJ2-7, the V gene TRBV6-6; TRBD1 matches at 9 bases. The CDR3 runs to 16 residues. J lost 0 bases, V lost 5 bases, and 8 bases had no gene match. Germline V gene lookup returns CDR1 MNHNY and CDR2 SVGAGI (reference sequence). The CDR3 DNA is TGTGCCAGCAGTACCAGACAGGGGGAAAGCTCCTACGAGCAGTACGTC. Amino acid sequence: CASSTRQGESSYEQYV.

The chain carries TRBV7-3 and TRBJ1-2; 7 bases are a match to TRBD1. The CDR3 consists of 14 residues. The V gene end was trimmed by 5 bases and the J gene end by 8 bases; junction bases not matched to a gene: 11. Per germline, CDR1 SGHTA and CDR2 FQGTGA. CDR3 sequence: CASSAQGVLEGYTF. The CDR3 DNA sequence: TGTGCCAGCAGCGCGCAGGGGGTTCTTGAGGGCTACACCTTC.

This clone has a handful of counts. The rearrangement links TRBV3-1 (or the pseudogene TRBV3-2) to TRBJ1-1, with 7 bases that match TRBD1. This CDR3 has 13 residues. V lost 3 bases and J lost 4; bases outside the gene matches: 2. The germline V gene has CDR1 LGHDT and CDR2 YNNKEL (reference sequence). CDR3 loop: CASSHWDSTEAFF. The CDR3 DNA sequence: TGTGCCAGCAGCCATTGGGACAGCACTGAAGCTTTCTTT.

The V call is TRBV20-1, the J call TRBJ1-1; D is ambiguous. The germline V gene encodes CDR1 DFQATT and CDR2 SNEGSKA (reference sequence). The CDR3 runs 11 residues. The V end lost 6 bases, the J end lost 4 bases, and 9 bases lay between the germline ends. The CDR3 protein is CSAYLTTEAFF. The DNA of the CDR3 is TGCAGTGCCTACCTTACCACTGAAGCTTTCTTT.

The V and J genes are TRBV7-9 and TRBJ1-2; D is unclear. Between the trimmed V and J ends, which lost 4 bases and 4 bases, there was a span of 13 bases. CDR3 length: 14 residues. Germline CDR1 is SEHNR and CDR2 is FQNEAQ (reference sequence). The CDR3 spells CASSSTRSLYGYTF. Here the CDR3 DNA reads TGTGCCAGCAGCTCCACTCGTTCTCTCTATGGCTACACCTTC.